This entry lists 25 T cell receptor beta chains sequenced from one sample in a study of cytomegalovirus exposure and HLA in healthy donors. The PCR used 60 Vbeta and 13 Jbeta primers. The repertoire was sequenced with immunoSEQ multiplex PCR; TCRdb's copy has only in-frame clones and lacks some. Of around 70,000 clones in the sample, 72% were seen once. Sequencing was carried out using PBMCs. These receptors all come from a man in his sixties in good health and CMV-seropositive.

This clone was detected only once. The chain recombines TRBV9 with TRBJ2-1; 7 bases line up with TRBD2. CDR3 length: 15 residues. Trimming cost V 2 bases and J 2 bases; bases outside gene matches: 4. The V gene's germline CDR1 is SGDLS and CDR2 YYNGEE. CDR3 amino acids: CASSVAAGTYNEQFF. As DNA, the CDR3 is TGTGCCAGCAGCGTGGCAGCGGGAACCTACAATGAGCAGTTCTTC.

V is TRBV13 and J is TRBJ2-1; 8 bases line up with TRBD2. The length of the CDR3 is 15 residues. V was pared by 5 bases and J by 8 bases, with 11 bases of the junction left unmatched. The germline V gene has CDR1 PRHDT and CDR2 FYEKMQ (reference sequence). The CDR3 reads CASSPETSGGDEQFF. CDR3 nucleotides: TGTGCCAGCAGCCCAGAAACTAGCGGTGGTGATGAGCAGTTCTTC.

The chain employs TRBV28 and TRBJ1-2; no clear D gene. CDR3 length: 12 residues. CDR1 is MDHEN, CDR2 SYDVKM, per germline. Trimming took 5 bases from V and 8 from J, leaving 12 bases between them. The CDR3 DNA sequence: TGTGCCAGCAGTCCCAGAACAATAGGCTACACCTTC. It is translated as CASSPRTIGYTF.

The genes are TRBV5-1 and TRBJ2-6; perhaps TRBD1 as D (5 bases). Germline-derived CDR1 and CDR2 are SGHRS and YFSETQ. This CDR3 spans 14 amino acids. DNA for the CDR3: TGCTGCTCAGCACAGGACTCTGGGGCCAACGTCCTGACTTTC. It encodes CCSAQDSGANVLTF. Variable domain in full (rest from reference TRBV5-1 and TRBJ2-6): KAGVTQTPRYLIKTRGQQVTLSCSPISGHRSVSWYQQTPGQGLQFLFEYFSETQRNKGNFPGRFSGRQFSNSRSEMNVSTLELGDSALYLCCSAQDSGANVLTFGAGSRLTVL.

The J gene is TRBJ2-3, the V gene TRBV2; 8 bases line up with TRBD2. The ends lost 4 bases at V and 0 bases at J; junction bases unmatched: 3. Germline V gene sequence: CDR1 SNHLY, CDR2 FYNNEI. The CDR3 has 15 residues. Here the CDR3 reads CASSGLAISTDTQYF. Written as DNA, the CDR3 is TGTGCCAGCAGTGGACTAGCGATAAGCACAGATACGCAGTATTTT.

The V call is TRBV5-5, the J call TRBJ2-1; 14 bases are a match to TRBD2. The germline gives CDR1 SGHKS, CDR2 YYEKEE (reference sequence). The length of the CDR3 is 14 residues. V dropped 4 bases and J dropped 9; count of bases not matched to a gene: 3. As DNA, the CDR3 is TGTGCCAGCAGCCTGACTAGCGGGGGGGGTGAGCAGTTCTTC. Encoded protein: CASSLTSGGGEQFF.

The CDR3 nucleotides read TGCGCCAGCCGGGACAGTCTATTAACCCCCTACGAGCAGTACTTC. Its translation: CASRDSLLTPYEQYF. This chain links TRBV23-1 with TRBJ2-7; 7 bases match TRBD1. TRBV23-1 is an ORF for which the function is uncertain. This CDR3 is built from 15 residues. V lost 8 bases to trimming and J lost 2 bases; unmatched junction nucleotides: 12.

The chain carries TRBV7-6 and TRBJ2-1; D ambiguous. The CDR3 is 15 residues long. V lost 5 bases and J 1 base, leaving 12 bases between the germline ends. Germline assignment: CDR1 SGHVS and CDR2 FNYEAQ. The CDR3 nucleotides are TGTGCCAGCAGCCGCCCGGAGTTATCCTACAATGAGCAGTTCTTC. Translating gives CASSRPELSYNEQFF.

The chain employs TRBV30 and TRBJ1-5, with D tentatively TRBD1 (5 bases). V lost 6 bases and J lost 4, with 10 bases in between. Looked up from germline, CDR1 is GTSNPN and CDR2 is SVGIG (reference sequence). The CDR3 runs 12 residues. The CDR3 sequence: CACRTGNQPQHF. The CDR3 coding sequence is TGTGCCTGCCGAACAGGTAATCAGCCCCAGCATTTT.

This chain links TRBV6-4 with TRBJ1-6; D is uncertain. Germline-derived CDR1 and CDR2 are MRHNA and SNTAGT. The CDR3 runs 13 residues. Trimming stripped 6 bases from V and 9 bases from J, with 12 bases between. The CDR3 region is CASSVYEGSPLHF. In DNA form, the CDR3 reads TGTGCCAGCAGCGTATACGAGGGTTCACCCCTCCACTTT.

In nucleotides, the CDR3 is TGCAGCGTTGGCGGGACAGGACATAATCAGCCCCAGCATTTT. This translates into CSVGGTGHNQPQHF. The chain has TRBV29-1 and TRBJ1-5, with 8 bases lining up with TRBD1. This CDR3 is 14 amino acids long. Trimming took 4 bases from V and 4 from J; bases not matched to a gene: 6. Germline CDR1 SQVTM, CDR2 ANQGSEA. Filled out from reference TRBV29-1 and TRBJ1-5, the complete variable domain reads SAVISQKPSRDICQRGTSLTIQCQVDSQVTMMFWYRQQPGQSLTLIATANQGSEATYESGFVIDKFPISRPNLTFSTLTVSNMSPEDSSIYLCSVGGTGHNQPQHFGDGTRLSIL.

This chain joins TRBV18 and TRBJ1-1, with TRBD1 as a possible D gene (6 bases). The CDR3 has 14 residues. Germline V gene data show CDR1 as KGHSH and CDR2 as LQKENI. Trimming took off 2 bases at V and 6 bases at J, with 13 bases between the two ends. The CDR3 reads CASSPFTGSAEAFF. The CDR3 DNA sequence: TGTGCCAGCTCACCATTTACAGGGAGTGCTGAAGCTTTCTTT. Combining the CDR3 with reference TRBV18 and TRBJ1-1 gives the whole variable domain NAGVMQNPRHLVRRRGQEARLRCSPMKGHSHVYWYRQLPEEGLKFMVYLQKENIIDESGMPKERFSAEFPKEGPSILRIQQVVRGDSAAYFCASSPFTGSAEAFFGQGTRLTVV.

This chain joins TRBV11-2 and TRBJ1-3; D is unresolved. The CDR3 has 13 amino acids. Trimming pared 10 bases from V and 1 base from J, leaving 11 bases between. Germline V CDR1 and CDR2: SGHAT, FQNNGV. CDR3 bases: TGTGCCACCTCCCTATGGTCTGGAAACACCATATATTTT. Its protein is CATSLWSGNTIYF.

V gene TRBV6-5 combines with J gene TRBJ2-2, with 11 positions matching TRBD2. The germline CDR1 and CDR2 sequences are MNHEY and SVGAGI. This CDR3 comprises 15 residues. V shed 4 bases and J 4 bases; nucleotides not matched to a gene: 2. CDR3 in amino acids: CASSFLAGGTGELFF. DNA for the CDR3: TGTGCCAGCAGTTTTCTAGCGGGAGGCACCGGGGAGCTGTTTTTT.

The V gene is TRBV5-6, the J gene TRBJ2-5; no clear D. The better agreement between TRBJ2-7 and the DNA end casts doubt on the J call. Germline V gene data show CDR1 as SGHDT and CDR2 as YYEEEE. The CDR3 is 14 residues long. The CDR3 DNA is TGTGCCAGCAGCTTCGGCGACCAGGCTTACGAGCAGTACTTC. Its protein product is CASSFGDQAYEQYF.

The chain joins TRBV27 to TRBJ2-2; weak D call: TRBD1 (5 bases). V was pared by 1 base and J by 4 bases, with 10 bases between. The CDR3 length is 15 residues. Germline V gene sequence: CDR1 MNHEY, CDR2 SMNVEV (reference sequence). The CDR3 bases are TGTGCCAGCAGTTTATTAGGACACAGCACCGGGGAGCTGTTTTTT. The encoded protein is CASSLLGHSTGELFF.

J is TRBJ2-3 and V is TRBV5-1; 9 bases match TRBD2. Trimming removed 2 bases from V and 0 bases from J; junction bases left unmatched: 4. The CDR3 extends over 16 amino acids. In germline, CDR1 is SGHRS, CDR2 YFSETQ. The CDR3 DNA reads TGCGCCAGCAGCTTCCGCGGGGGGGTGAGCACAGATACGCAGTATTTT. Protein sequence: CASSFRGGVSTDTQYF.

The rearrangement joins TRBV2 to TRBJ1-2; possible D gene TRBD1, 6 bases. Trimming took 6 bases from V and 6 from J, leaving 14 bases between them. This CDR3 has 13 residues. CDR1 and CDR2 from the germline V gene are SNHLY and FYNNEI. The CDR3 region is CASSKQGSHGYTF. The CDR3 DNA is TGTGCCAGCAGCAAACAGGGTTCCCATGGCTACACCTTC.

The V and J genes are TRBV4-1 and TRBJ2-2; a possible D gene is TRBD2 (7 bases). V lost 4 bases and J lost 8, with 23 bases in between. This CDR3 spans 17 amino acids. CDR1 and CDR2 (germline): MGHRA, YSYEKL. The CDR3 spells CASSLTIGWGGRGELFF. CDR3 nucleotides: TGCGCCAGCAGCCTAACAATCGGGTGGGGGGGCAGGGGGGAGCTGTTTTTT.

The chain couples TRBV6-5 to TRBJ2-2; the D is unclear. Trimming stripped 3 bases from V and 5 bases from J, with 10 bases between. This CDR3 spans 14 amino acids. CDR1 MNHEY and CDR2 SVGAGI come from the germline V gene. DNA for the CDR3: TGTGCCAGCAGTTATCAGAGCGCAACCGGGGAGCTGTTTTTT. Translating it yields CASSYQSATGELFF.

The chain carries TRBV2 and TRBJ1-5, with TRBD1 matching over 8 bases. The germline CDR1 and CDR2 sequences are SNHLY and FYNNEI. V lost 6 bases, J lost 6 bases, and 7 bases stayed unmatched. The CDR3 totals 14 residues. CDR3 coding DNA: TGTGCCAGCAGGTATGACAGGGGAAGTCAGCCCCAGCATTTT. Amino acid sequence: CASRYDRGSQPQHF. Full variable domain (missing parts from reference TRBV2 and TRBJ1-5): EPEVTQTPSHQVTQMGQEVILRCVPISNHLYFYWYRQILGQKVEFLVSFYNNEISEKSEIFDDQFSVERPDGSNFTLKIRSTKLEDSAMYFCASRYDRGSQPQHFGDGTRLSIL.

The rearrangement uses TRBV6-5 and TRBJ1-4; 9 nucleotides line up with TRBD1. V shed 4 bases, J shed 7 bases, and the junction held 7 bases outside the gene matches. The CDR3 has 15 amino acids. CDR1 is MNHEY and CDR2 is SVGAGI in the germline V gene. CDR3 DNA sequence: TGTGCCAGCAGTTTGACCGGGACAGGGATTGAAAAACTGTTTTTT. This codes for CASSLTGTGIEKLFF.

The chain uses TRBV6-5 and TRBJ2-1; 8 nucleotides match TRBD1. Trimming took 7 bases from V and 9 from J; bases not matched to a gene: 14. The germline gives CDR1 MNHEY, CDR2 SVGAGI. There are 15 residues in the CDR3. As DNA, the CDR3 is TGTGCCAGCAATCCAGTTAGGACAGGGAGTCTTGAGCAGTTCTTC. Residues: CASNPVRTGSLEQFF.

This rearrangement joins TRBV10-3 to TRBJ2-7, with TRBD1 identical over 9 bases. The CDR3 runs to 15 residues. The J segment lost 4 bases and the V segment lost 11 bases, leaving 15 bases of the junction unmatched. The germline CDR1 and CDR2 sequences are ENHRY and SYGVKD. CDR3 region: CASRTGDPFIYEQYF. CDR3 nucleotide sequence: TGTGCCTCCCGGACAGGGGACCCCTTCATTTACGAGCAGTACTTC.

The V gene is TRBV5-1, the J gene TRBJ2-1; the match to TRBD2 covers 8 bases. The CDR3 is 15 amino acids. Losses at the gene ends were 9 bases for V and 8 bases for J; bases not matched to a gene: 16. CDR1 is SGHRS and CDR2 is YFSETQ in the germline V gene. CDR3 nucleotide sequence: TGCGCCACCTCAGGGCAGTCGGGGGGGCCCCATGAGCAGTTCTTC. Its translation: CATSGQSGGPHEQFF.